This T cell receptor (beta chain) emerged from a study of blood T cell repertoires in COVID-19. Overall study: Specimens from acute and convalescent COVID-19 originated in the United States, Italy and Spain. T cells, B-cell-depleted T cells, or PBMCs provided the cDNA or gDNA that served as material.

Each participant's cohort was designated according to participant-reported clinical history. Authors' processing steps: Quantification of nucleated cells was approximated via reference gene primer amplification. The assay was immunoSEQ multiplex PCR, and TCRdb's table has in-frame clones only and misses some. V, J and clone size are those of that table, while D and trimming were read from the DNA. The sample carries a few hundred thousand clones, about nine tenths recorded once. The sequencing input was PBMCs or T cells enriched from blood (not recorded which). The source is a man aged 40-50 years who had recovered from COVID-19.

The CDR3 nucleotides read TGTGCCAGCAGTATCCTCGGGACAGGGTACAATGAGCAGTTCTTC. Its protein product is CASSILGTGYNEQFF. This rearrangement joins TRBV27 to TRBJ2-1; the match to TRBD1 covers 9 bases. Looked up from germline, CDR1 is MNHEY and CDR2 is SMNVEV (reference sequence). The ends lost 5 bases at V and 4 bases at J; junction bases unmatched: 6. The CDR3 sequence is 15 residues long.